This TCR beta chain is drawn from a study of siplizumab effects on memory and regulatory T cells. This CDR3 region has 12 residues. Germline assignment: CDR1 MDHEN and CDR2 SYDVKM. Trimming took off 5 bases at V and 4 bases at J, with 6 bases between the two ends. Only in-frame clones appear in the TCRdb table, and some are missing; sequencing was by immunoSEQ multiplex PCR. The data show some 87,000 clones, 90% seen once. V gene TRBV28 combines with J gene TRBJ1-5; no definite D call. The sequence came from a human donor in good health. The sequencing input was CD4+ T cells sorted from blood. CDR3 amino acids: CASSRGNQPQHF. The CDR3 coding sequence is TGTGCCAGCAGTCGGGGTAATCAGCCCCAGCATTTT. Complete variable domain (other parts from reference TRBV28 and TRBJ1-5): DVKVTQSSRYLVKRTGEKVFLECVQDMDHENMFWYRQDPGLGLRLIYFSYDVKMKEKGDIPEGYSVSREKKERFSLILESASTNQTSMYLCASSRGNQPQHFGDGTRLSIL.